This TCR beta chain stems from a study of beta chain features in type 1 diabetes. Study-level results: All four CD4+ subsets of Type 1 diabetes patients contained TCRB CDR3s that were moderately but significantly shorter.

A remark on this clone: Its antigen is not identified.

Every bit of the isolated RNA underwent reverse transcription, so sequencing read expressed TCRB transcripts. Clones were sequenced by immunoSEQ multiplex PCR, and TCRdb holds only the in-frame ones, with some missing. This sample has 600,000 or so clones; more than 12% occur once, and the top ten carry 0.035% to 0.045%. With V trimmed by 0 bases and J by 1 base, 4 bases remained unmatched. This CDR3 spans 16 amino acids. Germline lookup yields CDR1 LGHNA and CDR2 YNFKEQ. Cells sorted by CD45RO/CCR7/CD25/CD127/CD95/CD27 comprised CD4+ naive, central memory, regulatory and stem cell-like memory cells.

The sample comprised naive CD4+ T cells from blood. This sequence was found in a man between 18 and 29 years old with type 1 diabetes. The chain recombines TRBV4-2 with TRBJ2-3; 7 bases align to TRBD2. CDR3 nucleotides: TGTGCCAGCAGCCAAGATCCTCGGGGGGGCACAGATACGCAGTATTTT. It translates to CASSQDPRGGTDTQYF.